The clone carrying this TCR beta chain occurred many times. MiXCR, applied by TCRdb to the 5' RACE reads, yields one record per CDR3 protein. Of about 40,000 distinct CDR3 sequences listed, roughly 4.7% are singletons. Germline-derived CDR1 and CDR2 are SGHTA and FQGTGA. V lost 4 bases, J lost 9 bases, and 7 bases stayed unmatched. This CDR3 is 15 amino acids long. This entry is derived from a study of early T cells in non-severe SARS-CoV-2 infection. This clonotype was sampled from an adult who was a healthcare worker with PCR-confirmed SARS-CoV-2 infection or an uninfected control (not recorded which). The chain recombines TRBV7-3 with TRBJ2-1, with TRBD2 identical over 12 bases. Sequencing was done on a sample of whole blood. The CDR3 coding sequence is TGTGCCAGCAGCTCGACTAGCGGGAGAACCTCTGAGCAGTTCTTC. This translates into CASSSTSGRTSEQFF.